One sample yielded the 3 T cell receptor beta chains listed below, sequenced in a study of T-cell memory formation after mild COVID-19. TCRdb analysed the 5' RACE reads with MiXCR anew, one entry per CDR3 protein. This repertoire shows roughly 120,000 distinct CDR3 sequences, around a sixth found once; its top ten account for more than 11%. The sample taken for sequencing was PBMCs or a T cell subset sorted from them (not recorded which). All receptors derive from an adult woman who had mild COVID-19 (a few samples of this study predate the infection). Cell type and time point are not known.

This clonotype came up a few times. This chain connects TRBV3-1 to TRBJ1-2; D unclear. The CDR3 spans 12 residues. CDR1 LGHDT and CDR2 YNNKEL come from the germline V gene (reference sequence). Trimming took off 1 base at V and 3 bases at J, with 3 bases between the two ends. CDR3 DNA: TGTGCCAGCAGCCAAGGTGACTATGGCTACACCTTC. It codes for CASSQGDYGYTF. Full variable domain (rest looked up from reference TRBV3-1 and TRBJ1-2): DTAVSQTPKYLVTQMGNDKSIKCEQNLGHDTMYWYKQDSKKFLKIMFSYNNKELIINETVPNRFSPKSPDKAHLNLHINSLELGDSAVYFCASSQGDYGYTFGSGTRLTVV.

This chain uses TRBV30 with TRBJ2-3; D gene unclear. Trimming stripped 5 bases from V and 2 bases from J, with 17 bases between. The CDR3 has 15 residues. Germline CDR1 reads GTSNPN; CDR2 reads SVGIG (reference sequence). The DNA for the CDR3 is TGTGCCTGGGGTAGGGATCACTCCCTCACAGATACGCAGTATTTT. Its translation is CAWGRDHSLTDTQYF.

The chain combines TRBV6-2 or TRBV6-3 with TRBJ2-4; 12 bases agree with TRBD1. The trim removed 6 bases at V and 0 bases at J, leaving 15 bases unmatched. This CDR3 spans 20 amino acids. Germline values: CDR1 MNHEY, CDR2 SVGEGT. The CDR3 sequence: CASRVRPGQGAPLAKNIQYF. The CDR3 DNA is TGTGCCAGCAGAGTCCGGCCGGGACAGGGGGCCCCCTTAGCCAAAAACATTCAGTACTTC.